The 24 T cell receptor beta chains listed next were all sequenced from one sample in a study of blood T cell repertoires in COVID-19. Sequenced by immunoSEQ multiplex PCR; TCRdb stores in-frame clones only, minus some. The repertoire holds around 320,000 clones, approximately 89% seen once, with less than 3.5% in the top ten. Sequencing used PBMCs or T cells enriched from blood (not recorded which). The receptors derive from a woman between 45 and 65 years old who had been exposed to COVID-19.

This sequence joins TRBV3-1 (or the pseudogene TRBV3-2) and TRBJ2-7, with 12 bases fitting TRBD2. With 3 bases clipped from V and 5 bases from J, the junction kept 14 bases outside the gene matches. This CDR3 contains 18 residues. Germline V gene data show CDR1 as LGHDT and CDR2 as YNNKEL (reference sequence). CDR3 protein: CASSHGLFASGGEDEQYF. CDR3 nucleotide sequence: TGTGCCAGCAGCCACGGACTCTTTGCTAGCGGGGGGGAAGACGAGCAGTACTTC.

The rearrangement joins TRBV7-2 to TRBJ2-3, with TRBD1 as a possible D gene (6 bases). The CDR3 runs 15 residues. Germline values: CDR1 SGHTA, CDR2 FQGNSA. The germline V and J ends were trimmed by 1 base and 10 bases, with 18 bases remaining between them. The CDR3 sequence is CASSLDRTAPVAQYF. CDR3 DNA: TGTGCCAGCAGCTTAGACAGGACAGCTCCTGTTGCGCAGTATTTT.

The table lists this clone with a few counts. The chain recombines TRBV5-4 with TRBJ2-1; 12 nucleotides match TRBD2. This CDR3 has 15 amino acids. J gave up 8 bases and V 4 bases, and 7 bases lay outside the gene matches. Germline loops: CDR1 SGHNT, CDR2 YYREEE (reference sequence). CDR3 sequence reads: CASSTSGGPSDEQFF. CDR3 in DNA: TGTGCCAGCAGCACTAGCGGGGGGCCTAGCGATGAGCAGTTCTTC.

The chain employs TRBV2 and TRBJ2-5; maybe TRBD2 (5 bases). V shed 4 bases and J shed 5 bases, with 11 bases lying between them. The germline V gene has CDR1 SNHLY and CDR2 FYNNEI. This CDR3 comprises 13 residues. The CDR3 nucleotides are TGTGCCAGCAGTGCTGAGGGTAGGGAGACCCAGTACTTC. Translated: CASSAEGRETQYF. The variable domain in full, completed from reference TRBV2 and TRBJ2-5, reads EPEVTQTPSHQVTQMGQEVILRCVPISNHLYFYWYRQILGQKVEFLVSFYNNEISEKSEIFDDQFSVERPDGSNFTLKIRSTKLEDSAMYFCASSAEGRETQYFGPGTRLLVL.

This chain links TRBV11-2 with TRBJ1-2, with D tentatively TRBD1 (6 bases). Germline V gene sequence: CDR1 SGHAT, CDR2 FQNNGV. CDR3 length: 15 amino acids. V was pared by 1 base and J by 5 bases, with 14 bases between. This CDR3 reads CASSLGPDSVYGYTF. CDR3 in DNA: TGTGCCAGCAGCTTAGGACCGGACAGCGTTTATGGCTACACCTTC.

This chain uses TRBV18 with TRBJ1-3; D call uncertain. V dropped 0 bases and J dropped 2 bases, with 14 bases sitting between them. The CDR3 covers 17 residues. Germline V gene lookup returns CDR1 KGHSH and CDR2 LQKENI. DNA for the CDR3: TGTGCCAGCTCACCACCTACTTCAACGGGAACTGGAAACACCATATATTTT. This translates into CASSPPTSTGTGNTIYF.

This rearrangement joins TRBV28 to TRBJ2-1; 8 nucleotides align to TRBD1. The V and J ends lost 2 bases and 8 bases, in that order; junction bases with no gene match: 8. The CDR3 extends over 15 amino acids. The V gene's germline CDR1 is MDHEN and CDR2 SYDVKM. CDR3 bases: TGTGCCAGCAGTTTAAGGGACAGGTACGGCCATGAGCAGTTCTTC. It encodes CASSLRDRYGHEQFF. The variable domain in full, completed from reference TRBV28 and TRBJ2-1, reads DVKVTQSSRYLVKRTGEKVFLECVQDMDHENMFWYRQDPGLGLRLIYFSYDVKMKEKGDIPEGYSVSREKKERFSLILESASTNQTSMYLCASSLRDRYGHEQFFGPGTRLTVL.

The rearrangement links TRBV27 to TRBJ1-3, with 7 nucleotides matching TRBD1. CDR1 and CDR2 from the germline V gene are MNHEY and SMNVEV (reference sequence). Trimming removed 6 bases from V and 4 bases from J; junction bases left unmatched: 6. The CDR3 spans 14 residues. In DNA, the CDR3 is TGTGCCAGCAGGCCTGAGGGACAGGGAAACACCATATATTTT. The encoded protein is CASRPEGQGNTIYF.

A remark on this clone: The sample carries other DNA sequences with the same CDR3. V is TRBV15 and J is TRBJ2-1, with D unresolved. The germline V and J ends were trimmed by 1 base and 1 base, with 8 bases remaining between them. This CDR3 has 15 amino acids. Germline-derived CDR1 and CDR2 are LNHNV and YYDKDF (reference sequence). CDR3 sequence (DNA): TGTGCCACCAGCAGAGTGGCAGGATCCTACAATGAGCAGTTCTTC. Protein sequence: CATSRVAGSYNEQFF.

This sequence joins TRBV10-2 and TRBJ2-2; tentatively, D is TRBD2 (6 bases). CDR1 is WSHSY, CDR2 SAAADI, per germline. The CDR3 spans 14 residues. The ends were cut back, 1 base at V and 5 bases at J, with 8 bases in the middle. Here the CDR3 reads CASSEFGGTGELFF. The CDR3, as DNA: TGCGCCAGCAGTGAGTTCGGGGGAACCGGGGAGCTGTTTTTT.

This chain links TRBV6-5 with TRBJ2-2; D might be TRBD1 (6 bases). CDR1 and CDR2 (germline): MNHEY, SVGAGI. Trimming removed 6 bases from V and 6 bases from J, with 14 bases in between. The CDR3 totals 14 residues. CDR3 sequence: CASRVQDSPGELFF. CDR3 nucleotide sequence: TGTGCCAGCAGGGTCCAGGACAGTCCCGGGGAGCTGTTTTTT.

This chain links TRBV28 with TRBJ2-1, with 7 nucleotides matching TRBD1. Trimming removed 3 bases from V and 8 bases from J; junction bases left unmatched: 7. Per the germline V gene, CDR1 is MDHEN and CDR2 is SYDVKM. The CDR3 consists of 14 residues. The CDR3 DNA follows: TGTGCCAGCAGTTTGGCCAGGGGGTACCATGAGCAGTTCTTC. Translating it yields CASSLARGYHEQFF.

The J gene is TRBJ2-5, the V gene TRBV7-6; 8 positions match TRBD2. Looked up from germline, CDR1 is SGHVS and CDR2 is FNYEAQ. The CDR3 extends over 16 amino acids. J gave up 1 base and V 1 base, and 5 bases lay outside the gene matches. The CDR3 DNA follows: TGTGCCAGCAGCTTAGACGTACTAGCGGTCCAAGAGACCCAGTACTTC. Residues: CASSLDVLAVQETQYF.

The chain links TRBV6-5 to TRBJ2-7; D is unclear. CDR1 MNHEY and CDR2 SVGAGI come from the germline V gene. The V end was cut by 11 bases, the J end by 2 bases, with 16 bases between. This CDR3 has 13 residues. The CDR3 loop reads CASTGFPPYEQYF. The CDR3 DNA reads TGTGCCTCAACCGGGTTTCCCCCCTACGAGCAGTACTTC.

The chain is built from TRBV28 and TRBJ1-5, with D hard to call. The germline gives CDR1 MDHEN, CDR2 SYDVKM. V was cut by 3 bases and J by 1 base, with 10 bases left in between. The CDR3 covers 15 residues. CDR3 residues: CASSFWLQSNQPQHF. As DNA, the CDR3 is TGTGCCAGCAGTTTTTGGTTGCAGAGCAATCAGCCCCAGCATTTT.

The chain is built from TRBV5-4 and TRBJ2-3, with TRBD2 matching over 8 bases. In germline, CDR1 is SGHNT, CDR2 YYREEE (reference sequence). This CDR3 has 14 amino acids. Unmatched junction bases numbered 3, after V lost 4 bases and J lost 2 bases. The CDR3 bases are TGTGCCAGCAGCCTGACTAGCGACACAGATACGCAGTATTTT. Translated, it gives CASSLTSDTDTQYF. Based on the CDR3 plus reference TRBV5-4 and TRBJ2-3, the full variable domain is ETGVTQSPTHLIKTRGQQVTLRCSSQSGHNTVSWYQQALGQGPQFIFQYYREEENGRGNFPPRFSGLQFPNYSSELNVNALELDDSALYLCASSLTSDTDTQYFGPGTRLTVL.

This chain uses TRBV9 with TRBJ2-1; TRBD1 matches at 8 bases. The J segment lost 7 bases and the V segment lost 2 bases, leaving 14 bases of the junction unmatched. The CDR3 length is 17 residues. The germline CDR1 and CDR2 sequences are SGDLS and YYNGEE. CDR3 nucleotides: TGTGCCAGCAGCGTGGGGGGAGGACAGGGATATTTGAATGAGCAGTTCTTC. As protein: CASSVGGGQGYLNEQFF. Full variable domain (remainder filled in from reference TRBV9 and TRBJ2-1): DSGVTQTPKHLITATGQRVTLRCSPRSGDLSVYWYQQSLDQGLQFLIQYYNGEERAKGNILERFSAQQFPDLHSELNLSSLELGDSALYFCASSVGGGQGYLNEQFFGPGTRLTVL.

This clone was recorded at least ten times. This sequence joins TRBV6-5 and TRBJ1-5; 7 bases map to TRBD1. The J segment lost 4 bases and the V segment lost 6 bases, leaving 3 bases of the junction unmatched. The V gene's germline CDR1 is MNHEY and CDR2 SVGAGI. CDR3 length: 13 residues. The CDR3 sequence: CASRLDRNQPQHF. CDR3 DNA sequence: TGTGCCAGCAGGCTGGACAGGAATCAGCCCCAGCATTTT.

CDR3 loop: CASSTGTGRGNSPLHF. The CDR3 region has the DNA TGTGCCAGTAGTACCGGTACGGGGCGGGGAAATTCACCCCTCCACTTT. V usage is TRBV19 and J usage is TRBJ1-6, with a possible D match to TRBD1 (5 bases). CDR1 LNHDA and CDR2 SQIVND come from the germline V gene (reference sequence). The CDR3 sequence is 16 residues long. The germline V and J ends were trimmed by 4 bases and 7 bases, with 17 bases remaining between them.

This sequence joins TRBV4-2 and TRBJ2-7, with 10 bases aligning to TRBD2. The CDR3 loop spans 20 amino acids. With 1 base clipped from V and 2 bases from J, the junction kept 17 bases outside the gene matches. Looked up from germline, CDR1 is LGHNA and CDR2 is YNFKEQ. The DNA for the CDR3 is TGTGCCAGCAGCCAAGTGGGGACAGGACTTGTGAGCGGGGGGGCCTACGAGCAGTACTTC. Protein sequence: CASSQVGTGLVSGGAYEQYF.

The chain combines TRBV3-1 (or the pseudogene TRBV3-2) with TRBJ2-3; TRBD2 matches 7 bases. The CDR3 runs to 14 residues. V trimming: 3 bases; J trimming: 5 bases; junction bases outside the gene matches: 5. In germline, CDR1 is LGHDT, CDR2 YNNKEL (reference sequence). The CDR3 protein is CASSHGPSGDTQYF. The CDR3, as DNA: TGTGCCAGCAGCCATGGACCTAGCGGAGATACGCAGTATTTT.

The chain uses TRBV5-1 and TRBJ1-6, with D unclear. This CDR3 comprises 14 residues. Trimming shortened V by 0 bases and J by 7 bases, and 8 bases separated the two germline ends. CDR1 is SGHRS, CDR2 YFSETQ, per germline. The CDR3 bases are TGCGCCAGCAGCTTGGCGGTCGGGAATTCACCCCTCCACTTT. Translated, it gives CASSLAVGNSPLHF.

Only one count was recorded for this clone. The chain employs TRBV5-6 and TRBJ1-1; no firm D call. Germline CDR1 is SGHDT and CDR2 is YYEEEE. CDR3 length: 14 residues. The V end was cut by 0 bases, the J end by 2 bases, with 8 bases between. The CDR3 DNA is TGTGCCAGCAGCTTGGCCCTAGTAAACACTGAAGCTTTCTTT. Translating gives CASSLALVNTEAFF.

CDR3 coding DNA: TGTGCCAGCAGTCGAACAGGGGGCGCCTATGGCTACACCTTC. Its translation is CASSRTGGAYGYTF. The V and J genes are TRBV28 and TRBJ1-2; 9 bases are shared with TRBD1. The CDR3 runs to 14 residues. The V gene end was trimmed by 5 bases and the J gene end by 4 bases; junction bases not matched to a gene: 5. From germline, CDR1 is MDHEN and CDR2 SYDVKM.